This T cell receptor beta chain was found in a study of cytomegalovirus exposure and HLA in healthy donors. Study-wide context: It was reported in a later analysis that the same platform had been used for the 120 or so validation repertoires as for the roughly 710 first-cohort repertoires.

As regards this clone: Its antigen is currently unknown.

The CDR3 is 14 residues long. Germline V gene sequence: CDR1 SGDLS, CDR2 YYNGEE. V shed 0 bases and J 10 bases; nucleotides not matched to a gene: 4. TCRdb keeps only in-frame clones here, not all; method: immunoSEQ multiplex PCR. There are 150,000 to 200,000 clones in the sample; about 82% occur only once, and approximately 2% lies in the top ten. Study-level results: It was found in a later analysis that first-cohort TCR clusters tended to co-occur in the 120 validation repertoires.

This receptor was obtained from a man under 40 in good health and CMV-seropositive. V gene TRBV9 combines with J gene TRBJ2-3; 11 bases align to TRBD2. The sequenced sample consisted of PBMCs. The CDR3 DNA reads as TGTGCCAGCAGCGTAGAACTAGCGGGGGCCTCGCAGTATTTT. Translation: CASSVELAGASQYF.